This T cell receptor beta chain came from a study of blood T cell repertoires in COVID-19 (dated by TCRdb to 2018 to 2020). About the investigation overall: The collaborator samples originated in the United States, Italy and Spain and spanned the acute and convalescent phases of COVID-19. The prospective study material was composed of cDNA or gDNA derived from T cells, B-cell-depleted T cells, or PBMCs. The dataset comprised deeply sampled blood TCRbeta repertoires from subjects exposed to, actively infected with, or recovered from COVID-19. The repertoires were released in a freely available public database meant as a resource for research on the immune response to SARS-CoV-2. Samples came from the ongoing ImmuneRACE study (first 160 participants) plus 1,254 subjects from 6 global collaborators. Sample metadata almost always included a de-identified subject ID, COVID-19 status, age in years and sex. Where available, HLA class I and class II types were taken from metadata supplied by the sample provider and were not determined by assay-based typing. Overall results and qualifications from the work: How much clinical and demographic metadata was included differed by source and by participant, and the metadata was provided uncurated.

TCRbeta CDR3 regions were amplified from genomic DNA using the immunoSEQ Assay, a bias-controlled multiplex PCR. Turning to the authors' computational methods: The number of nucleated cells in each sample was estimated from the amplification of reference gene primers within the assay. Sequence reads were collapsed and filtered to measure the absolute abundance of every unique TCRbeta CDR3 rearrangement. For each sample, productive Simpson clonality was calculated as the square root of Simpson's diversity index across productive rearrangements. In its TCRdb copy, this immuneACCESS table keeps in-frame sequences only and misses some clones. Where compared with another copy, unresolved V genes explain less than half of these, and the others have no known cause. D and trimming come from the DNA, and the V and J calls and clone size come from that table. The sample table contains 160,000 or so clones; only one count was recorded for 75% to 90% of them. Of the sample, about 15% falls within the top ten clones.

Collaborating institutions collected whole blood in K2EDTA tubes following their own protocols. Collaborator samples were shipped for TCRbeta analysis as frozen whole blood, isolated PBMCs, or DNA extracted from either sample type. As regards this clone: There is no known antigen for this receptor. Within one base of it there is no much larger clone, and no base qualities were kept.

For CDR1 and CDR2, the germline V gene (reference sequence) lists LNHDA and SQIVND. The CDR3 contains 15 residues, cysteine and phenylalanine counted. The sequence is cut down to CDR3 DNA, 45 bases in frame from base 1. V lost 3 bases and J lost 2 bases; the stretch between them is 11 bases long. The sequence links TRBV19 to TRBJ1-5; the D gene is unclear. Sequences were obtained from peripheral blood. The TCR originated in a woman aged 40 to 50 with acute or convalescent COVID-19. The DNA sequence follows: TGTGCCAGTAGTATGCGGGCTTTGGGCAATCAGCCCCAGCATTTT. Its protein product is CASSMRALGNQPQHF. The full variable domain, with segments outside the CDR3 supplied by the reference TRBV19 and TRBJ1-5 proteins, appears as DGGITQSPKYLFRKEGQNVTLSCEQNLNHDAMYWYRQDPGQGLRLIYYSQIVNDFQKGDIAEGYSVSREKKESFPLTVTSAQKNPTAFYLCASSMRALGNQPQHFGDGTRLSIL.